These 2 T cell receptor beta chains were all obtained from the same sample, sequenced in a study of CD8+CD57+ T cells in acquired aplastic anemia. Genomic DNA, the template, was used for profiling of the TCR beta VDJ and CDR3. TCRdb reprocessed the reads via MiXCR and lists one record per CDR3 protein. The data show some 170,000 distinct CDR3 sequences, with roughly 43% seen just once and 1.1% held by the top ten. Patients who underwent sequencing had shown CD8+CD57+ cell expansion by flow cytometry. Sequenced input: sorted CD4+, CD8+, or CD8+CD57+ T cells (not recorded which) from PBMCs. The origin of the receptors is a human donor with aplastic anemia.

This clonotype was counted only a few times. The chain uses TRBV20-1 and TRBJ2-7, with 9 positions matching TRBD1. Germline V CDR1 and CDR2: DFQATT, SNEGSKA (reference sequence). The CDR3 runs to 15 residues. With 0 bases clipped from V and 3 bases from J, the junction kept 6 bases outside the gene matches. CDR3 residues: CSARDGGTGSYEQYF. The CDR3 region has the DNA TGCAGTGCTAGAGATGGCGGGACAGGGAGCTACGAGCAGTACTTC.

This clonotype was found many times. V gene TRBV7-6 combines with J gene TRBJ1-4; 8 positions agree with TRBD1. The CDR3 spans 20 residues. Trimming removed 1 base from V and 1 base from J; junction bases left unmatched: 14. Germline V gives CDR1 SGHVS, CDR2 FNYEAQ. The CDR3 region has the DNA TGTGCCAGCAGCTTAGGGGACGTTTTTTTCAGGGGGCGAACTAATGAAAAACTGTTTTTT. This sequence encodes CASSLGDVFFRGRTNEKLFF. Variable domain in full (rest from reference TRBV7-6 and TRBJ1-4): GAGVSQSPRYKVTKRGQDVALRCDPISGHVSLYWYRQALGQGPEFLTYFNYEAQQDKSGLPNDRFSAERPEGSISTLTIQRTEQRDSAMYRCASSLGDVFFRGRTNEKLFFGSGTQLSVL.